In its sample, the clone carrying this T cell receptor (beta chain) was seen many times. The limits of the CDR3 on the DNA are not certain, so only TCRdb's listed CDR3 is given. This sample is part of a study of blood T cell repertoires in COVID-19. The CDR3 is 13 residues long, ends included. From germline, CDR1 is MNHEY and CDR2 SVGAGI. TCRdb's table, derived via immunoSEQ multiplex PCR, lists solely in-frame clones and lacks some. The sample shows hundreds of thousands of clones, roughly nine tenths of them seen only once. The clonotype comes from a man in his sixties who had recovered from COVID-19. J is TRBJ2-7 and V is TRBV6-5; TRBD2 was called by the table and not checked on the DNA. The source material was peripheral blood. The chain's CDR3 is CASSTSGSYEQYF.